Below are 23 T cell receptor beta chains sequenced from a single sample in a study of response to subunit inactivated influenza vaccine. TCRdb re-analysed the RT-PCR reads in MiXCR, keeping a single row per CDR3 protein. Here the sample spans approximately 700,000 distinct CDR3 sequences, approximately 14% being singletons. This sample comprised PBMCs from blood, obtained 14 days before vaccination. These receptors came from a middle-aged man who received an inactivated influenza vaccine.

This clonotype was found many times. This chain connects TRBV7-2 to TRBJ2-3, with TRBD2 matching 7 bases. The CDR3 runs to 14 residues. Trimming at V came to 5 bases and at J to 5 bases, leaving 7 bases not matched to a gene. Germline assignment: CDR1 SGHTA and CDR2 FQGNSA. CDR3: CASSVRLAGDTQYF. In DNA form, the CDR3 reads TGTGCCAGCAGCGTCAGACTAGCCGGAGATACGCAGTATTTT.

This clonotype was detected many times. The chain carries TRBV5-1 and TRBJ2-1, with 7 bases matching TRBD1. Per germline, CDR1 SGHRS and CDR2 YFSETQ. The CDR3 has 16 amino acids. Losses at the gene ends were 4 bases for V and 2 bases for J; bases not matched to a gene: 9. Here the CDR3 reads CASSQQGPPPYNEQFF. CDR3 nucleotides: TGCGCCAGCAGCCAACAGGGGCCGCCTCCCTACAATGAGCAGTTCTTC.

The CDR3 DNA reads as TGTGCCAGCAGTGAAGCTCTCGGGGGCAGTGAGCAGTTCTTC. It encodes CASSEALGGSEQFF. The genes are TRBV2 and TRBJ2-1, with D perhaps given as TRBD1 or TRBD2 (6 bases each). Trimming stripped 0 bases from V and 9 bases from J, with 12 bases between. The CDR3 loop spans 14 amino acids. From germline, CDR1 is SNHLY and CDR2 FYNNEI.

The sample holds a few counts of this clonotype. The V gene is TRBV30, the J gene TRBJ2-7; a possible D gene is TRBD2 (7 bases). The V end was cut by 3 bases, the J end by 7 bases, with 19 bases between. The germline V gene encodes CDR1 GTSNPN and CDR2 SVGIG (reference sequence). The CDR3 is made up of 14 amino acids. Here the CDR3 DNA reads TGTGCCTGGAGAGAGGCGGGGGCGACACGGGAGCAGTACTTC. Protein product: CAWREAGATREQYF.

This chain connects TRBV11-2 to TRBJ2-7, with D possibly TRBD1 on 5 matching bases. The CDR3 is 17 amino acids. Trimming stripped 5 bases from V and 0 bases from J, with 20 bases between. Germline V CDR1 and CDR2: SGHAT, FQNNGV. The CDR3 reads CASSAERPGQYSYEQYF. CDR3 DNA: TGTGCCAGCAGCGCCGAAAGGCCTGGACAATACTCCTACGAGCAGTACTTC.

The chain combines TRBV11-3 with TRBJ2-1; D is perhaps TRBD2 (5 bases). The V gene's germline CDR1 is SGHNT and CDR2 YENEEA. The CDR3 has 12 amino acids. Trimming cost V 4 bases and J 8 bases, with 9 bases left between them. The CDR3 here is CASSSDGDEQFF. The CDR3 coding sequence is TGTGCCAGCAGCTCGGACGGGGATGAGCAGTTCTTC. Supplemented by reference TRBV11-3 and TRBJ2-1, the full variable domain reads EAGVVQSPRYKIIEKKQPVAFWCNPISGHNTLYWYLQNLGQGPELLIRYENEEAVDDSQLPKDRFSAERLKGVDSTLKIQPAELGDSAVYLCASSSDGDEQFFGPGTRLTVL.

This clonotype turned up a few times. CDR3 region: CASSLLGGSTGELFF. CDR3 coding DNA: TGTGCCAGCAGCCTATTGGGCGGATCCACCGGGGAGCTGTTTTTT. The gene calls are TRBV7-9 and TRBJ2-2; D not certain. CDR1 is SEHNR, CDR2 FQNEAQ, per germline (reference sequence). The CDR3 sequence is 15 residues long. V was clipped by 5 bases and J by 4 bases, with 14 bases between them.

The CDR3 region has the DNA TGTGCCTGGAGTGGGCAGGGTGGCGAGCAGTACTTC. Protein product: CAWSGQGGEQYF. The V and J genes are TRBV30 and TRBJ2-7; tentatively, D is TRBD1 (5 bases). Germline loops: CDR1 GTSNPN, CDR2 SVGIG (reference sequence). The CDR3 consists of 12 residues. Trimming stripped 1 base from V and 6 bases from J, with 10 bases between.

In its sample, this clonotype was seen a few times. This rearrangement joins TRBV28 to TRBJ1-5; weak D call: TRBD1 (6 bases). Trimming took off 5 bases at V and 0 bases at J, with 14 bases between the two ends. The CDR3 length is 16 residues. Germline V gene lookup returns CDR1 MDHEN and CDR2 SYDVKM. The CDR3 DNA reads as TGTGCCAGCAGTCCTGACAGGTCACATAGCAATCAGCCCCAGCATTTT. This encodes CASSPDRSHSNQPQHF.

This clonotype was found a few times. Written as DNA, the CDR3 is TGTGCCAGCAGTGACTCCGAGACAGGGGACACTGAAGCTTTCTTT. Translated, it gives CASSDSETGDTEAFF. This chain links TRBV6-4 with TRBJ1-1; 8 nucleotides align to TRBD1. J gave up 3 bases and V 0 bases, and 3 bases lay outside the gene matches. The CDR3 is 15 residues long. Germline V gene sequence: CDR1 MRHNA, CDR2 SNTAGT.

This clonotype was seen only a few times. This chain connects TRBV11-1 to TRBJ1-3; D is unresolved. Germline assignment: CDR1 SGHAT and CDR2 FQDESV (reference sequence). V dropped 4 bases and J dropped 9 bases, with 28 bases sitting between them. This CDR3 region has 18 residues. CDR3 protein: CASSSTPIGSEAARTIYF. DNA of the CDR3: TGTGCCAGCAGCTCTACCCCCATCGGATCTGAAGCCGCGCGCACCATATATTTT.

This clonotype showed up many times. This chain links TRBV6-5 with TRBJ2-2; 8 bases fit TRBD2. After removal of 0 bases from V and 3 bases from J, the junction contained 3 bases not matched to a gene. Per the germline V gene, CDR1 is MNHEY and CDR2 is SVGAGI. CDR3 length equals 16 residues. The CDR3 DNA reads as TGTGCCAGCAGTTACTCGACCGGGAGGGACACCGGGGAGCTGTTTTTT. This encodes CASSYSTGRDTGELFF.

A few counts support this clonotype. The chain links TRBV18 to TRBJ2-7; D is possibly TRBD2 (5 bases). The length of the CDR3 is 14 residues. From germline, CDR1 is KGHSH and CDR2 LQKENI. V gave up 2 bases and J gave up 3 bases, with 11 bases separating them. The CDR3 loop reads CASSPTPTSYEQYF. The DNA of the CDR3 is TGTGCCAGCTCACCAACTCCCACTAGCTACGAGCAGTACTTC.

This clonotype was detected many times. The rearrangement joins TRBV29-1 to TRBJ2-5, with 9 bases that match TRBD2. In germline, CDR1 is SQVTM, CDR2 ANQGSEA. V dropped 0 bases and J dropped 5; count of bases not matched to a gene: 10. This CDR3 is 16 amino acids long. The CDR3 coding sequence is TGCAGCGTTGAAGATCAGGCGGGAGGGGGTTGGGAGACCCAGTACTTC. Translating it yields CSVEDQAGGGWETQYF.

The chain carries TRBV25-1 and TRBJ2-5, with D perhaps TRBD1 (6 bases). The V end lost 6 bases, the J end lost 5 bases, and 13 bases lay between the germline ends. CDR3 length: 13 amino acids. Germline values: CDR1 MGHDK, CDR2 SYGVNS. The CDR3 DNA sequence: TGTGCCAGCAGCCACAGGGTGAGCGAGACCCAGTACTTC. As protein: CASSHRVSETQYF.

This clonotype occurred many times. The chain joins TRBV18 to TRBJ2-3, with D perhaps given as TRBD1 or TRBD2 (5 bases each). The V end was cut by 0 bases, the J end by 4 bases, with 14 bases between. The CDR3 totals 16 residues. Germline CDR1 and CDR2: KGHSH and LQKENI. The CDR3 DNA follows: TGTGCCAGCTCACCACCGATGGGACGGCCCGCAGATACGCAGTATTTT. Translation gives CASSPPMGRPADTQYF.

The chain carries TRBV4-3 and TRBJ2-3; D gene unclear. Germline CDR1 LGHNA, CDR2 YSLEER. Trimming removed 1 base at V and 8 bases at J, with 10 bases between. This CDR3 comprises 13 residues. DNA of the CDR3: TGCGCCAGCAGCCAAGGAACTTCCGTTACGCAGTATTTT. Amino acids: CASSQGTSVTQYF.

This clonotype turned up a few times. The V and J genes are TRBV12-3 or TRBV12-4 and TRBJ2-7; weak D call: TRBD2 (6 bases). V lost 3 bases, J lost 6 bases, and 18 bases lay in between. This CDR3 has 15 residues. In DNA form, the CDR3 reads TGTGCCAGCAGTTTCCCCGGCTCGATCGGGGGCGAGCAGTACTTC. Protein sequence: CASSFPGSIGGEQYF.

In this sample, this clonotype turned up a few times. The rearrangement joins TRBV7-9 to TRBJ2-3; 8 bases align to TRBD1. Per germline, CDR1 SEHNR and CDR2 FQNEAQ (reference sequence). Losses at the gene ends were 10 bases for V and 2 bases for J; bases not matched to a gene: 8. The CDR3 totals 14 residues. CDR3 protein: CATTGAPYTDTQYF. CDR3 in DNA: TGTGCCACGACAGGGGCGCCGTACACAGATACGCAGTATTTT.

V is TRBV7-2 and J is TRBJ2-3; the D gene is possibly TRBD2 (6 bases). CDR1 is SGHTA, CDR2 FQGNSA, per germline. The CDR3 runs to 13 residues. V lost 6 bases and J lost 5, with 12 bases in between. CDR3 loop: CASRLRRVDTQYF. DNA for the CDR3: TGTGCCAGCAGACTGCGGAGGGTAGATACGCAGTATTTT.

The chain joins TRBV30 to TRBJ2-1; D ambiguous. The length of the CDR3 is 11 residues. Germline values: CDR1 GTSNPN, CDR2 SVGIG (reference sequence). V was trimmed by 0 bases and J by 6 bases, leaving 3 bases between them. The CDR3 DNA reads as TGTGCCTGGAGTGTATCCAATGAGCAGTTCTTC. Translating gives CAWSVSNEQFF.

The chain is built from TRBV7-2 and TRBJ2-3; D is ambiguous. Trimming took off 0 bases at V and 3 bases at J, with 10 bases between the two ends. This CDR3 is built from 15 residues. Germline values: CDR1 SGHTA, CDR2 FQGNSA. The CDR3 region is CASSLAARQTDTQYF. CDR3 bases: TGTGCCAGCAGCTTAGCTGCACGACAAACAGATACGCAGTATTTT.

V gene TRBV30 combines with J gene TRBJ1-5; 7 nucleotides agree with TRBD1. The CDR3 runs to 15 residues. Trimming cost V 0 bases and J 3 bases; bases outside gene matches: 5. From germline, CDR1 is GTSNPN and CDR2 SVGIG (reference sequence). This CDR3 is CAWSVRGQINQPQHF. CDR3 bases: TGTGCCTGGAGTGTACGGGGACAGATCAATCAGCCCCAGCATTTT.